This paragraph covers one T cell receptor (beta chain) sequence. This CDR3 comprises 14 residues. Trimming at V came to 3 bases and at J to 10 bases, leaving 10 bases not matched to a gene. The V gene's germline CDR1 is SGHRS and CDR2 YFSETQ. This sample stems from a study of shared T cell receptors in the human thymus. Generated by immunoSEQ multiplex PCR, the TCRdb table keeps only in-frame clones and is missing some. The sample has some 660,000 clones, around 87% seen once. Another study also made use of these data, one on human thymus T cells. As that study records: Across thymic and blood repertoires, the usage of V and J genes appeared to be biased. Among unrelated individuals, related research reported thymic repertoires that overlapped highly.

The chain carries TRBV5-1 and TRBJ1-2; TRBD1 aligns across 9 bases. The sample taken for sequencing was thymocytes. This receptor was taken from a boy under three years old with a congenital heart defect. CDR3: CASSWGQGNPPYTF. Here the CDR3 DNA reads TGCGCCAGCAGCTGGGGACAGGGAAACCCCCCCTACACCTTC.